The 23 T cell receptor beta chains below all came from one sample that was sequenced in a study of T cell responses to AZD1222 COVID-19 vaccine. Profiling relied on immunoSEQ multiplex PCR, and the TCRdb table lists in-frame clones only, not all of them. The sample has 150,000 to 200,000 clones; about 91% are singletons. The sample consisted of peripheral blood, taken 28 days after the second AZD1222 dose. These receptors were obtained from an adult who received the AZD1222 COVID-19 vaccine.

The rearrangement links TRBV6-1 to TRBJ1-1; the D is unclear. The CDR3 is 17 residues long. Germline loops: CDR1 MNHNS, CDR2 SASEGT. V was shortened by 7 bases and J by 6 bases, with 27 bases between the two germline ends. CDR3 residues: CASTDGSSLGAAAEAFF. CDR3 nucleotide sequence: TGTGCCAGCACTGACGGGTCGTCGCTAGGAGCTGCCGCTGAAGCTTTCTTT.

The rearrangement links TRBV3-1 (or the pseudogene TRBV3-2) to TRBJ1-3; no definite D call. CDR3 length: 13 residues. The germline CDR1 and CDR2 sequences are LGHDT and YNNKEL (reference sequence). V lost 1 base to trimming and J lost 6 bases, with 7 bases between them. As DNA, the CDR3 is TGTGCCAGCAGCCAAGGTCAGGCAAACACCATATATTTT. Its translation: CASSQGQANTIYF.

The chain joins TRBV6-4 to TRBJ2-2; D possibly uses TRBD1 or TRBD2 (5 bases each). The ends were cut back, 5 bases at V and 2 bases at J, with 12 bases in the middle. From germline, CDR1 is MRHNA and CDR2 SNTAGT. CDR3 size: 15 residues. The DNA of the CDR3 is TGTGCCAGCAGTCGGGACGGAGCAAACACCGGGGAGCTGTTTTTT. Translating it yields CASSRDGANTGELFF.

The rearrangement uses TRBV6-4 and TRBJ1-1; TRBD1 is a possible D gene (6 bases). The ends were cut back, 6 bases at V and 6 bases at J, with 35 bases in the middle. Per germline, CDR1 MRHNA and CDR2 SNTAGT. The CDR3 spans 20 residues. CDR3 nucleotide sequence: TGTGCCAGCAGCCTCCACGCCCCAGGACAGATCGGAGGACTTACCGCTGAAGCTTTCTTT. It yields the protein CASSLHAPGQIGGLTAEAFF.

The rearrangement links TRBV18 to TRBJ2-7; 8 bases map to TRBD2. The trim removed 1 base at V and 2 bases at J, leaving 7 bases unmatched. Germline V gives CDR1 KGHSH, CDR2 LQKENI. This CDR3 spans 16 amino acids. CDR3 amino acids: CASSPLPRGVTYEQYF. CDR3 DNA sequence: TGTGCCAGCTCACCACTCCCGCGGGGGGTCACCTACGAGCAGTACTTC.

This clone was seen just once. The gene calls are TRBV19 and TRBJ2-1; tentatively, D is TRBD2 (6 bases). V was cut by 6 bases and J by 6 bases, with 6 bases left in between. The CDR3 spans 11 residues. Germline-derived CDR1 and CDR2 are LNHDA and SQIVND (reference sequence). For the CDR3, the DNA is TGTGCCAGTAGCGGGAGCAATGAGCAGTTCTTC. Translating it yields CASSGSNEQFF.

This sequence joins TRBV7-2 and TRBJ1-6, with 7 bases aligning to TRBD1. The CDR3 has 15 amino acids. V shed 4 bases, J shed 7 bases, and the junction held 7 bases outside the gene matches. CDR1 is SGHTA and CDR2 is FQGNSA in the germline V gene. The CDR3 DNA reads TGTGCCAGCAGCTGGGGACAGAGTTCCAATTCACCCCTCCACTTT. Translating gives CASSWGQSSNSPLHF.

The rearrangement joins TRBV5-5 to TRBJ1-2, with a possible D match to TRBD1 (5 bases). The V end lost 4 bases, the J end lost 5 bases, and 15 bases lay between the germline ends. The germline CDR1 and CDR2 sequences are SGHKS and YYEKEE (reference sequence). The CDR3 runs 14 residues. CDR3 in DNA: TGTGCCAGCAGCCCGGACTCGGGGGGGTATGGCTACACCTTC. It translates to CASSPDSGGYGYTF.

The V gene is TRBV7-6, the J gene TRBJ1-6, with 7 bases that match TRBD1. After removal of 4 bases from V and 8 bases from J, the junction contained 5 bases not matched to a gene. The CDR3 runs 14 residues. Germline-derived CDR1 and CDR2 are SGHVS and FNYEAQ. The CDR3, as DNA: TGTGCCAGCAGCTCCGACAGGGCTTATTCACCCCTCCACTTT. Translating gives CASSSDRAYSPLHF.

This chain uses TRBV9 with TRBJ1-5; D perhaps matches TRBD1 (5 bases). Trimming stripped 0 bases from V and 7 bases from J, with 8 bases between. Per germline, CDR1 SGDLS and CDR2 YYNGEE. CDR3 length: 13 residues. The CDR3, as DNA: TGTGCCAGCAGCGTAGGGGAGGGGCAGCCCCAGCATTTT. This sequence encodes CASSVGEGQPQHF.

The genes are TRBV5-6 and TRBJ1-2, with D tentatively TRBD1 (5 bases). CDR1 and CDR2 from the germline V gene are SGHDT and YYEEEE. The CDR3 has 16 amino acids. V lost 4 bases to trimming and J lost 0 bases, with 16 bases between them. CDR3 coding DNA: TGTGCCAGCAGCGGCCCTCTGGGGGGAGCTAACTATGGCTACACCTTC. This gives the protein CASSGPLGGANYGYTF. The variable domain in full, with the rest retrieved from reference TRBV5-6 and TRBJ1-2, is DAGVTQSPTHLIKTRGQQVTLRCSPKSGHDTVSWYQQALGQGPQFIFQYYEEEERQRGNFPDRFSGHQFPNYSSELNVNALLLGDSALYLCASSGPLGGANYGYTFGSGTRLTVV.

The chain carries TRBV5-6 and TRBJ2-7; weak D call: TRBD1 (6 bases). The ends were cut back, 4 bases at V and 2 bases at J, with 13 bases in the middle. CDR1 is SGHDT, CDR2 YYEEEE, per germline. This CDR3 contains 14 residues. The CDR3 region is CASSRGQSTYEQYF. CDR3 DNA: TGTGCCAGCAGCCGCGGACAGTCTACCTACGAGCAGTACTTC.

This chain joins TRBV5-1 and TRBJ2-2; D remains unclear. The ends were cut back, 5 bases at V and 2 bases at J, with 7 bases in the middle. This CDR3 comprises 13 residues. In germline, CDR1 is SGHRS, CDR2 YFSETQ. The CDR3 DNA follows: TGCGCCAGCAGTGTAAGCAACACCGGGGAGCTGTTTTTT. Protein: CASSVSNTGELFF.

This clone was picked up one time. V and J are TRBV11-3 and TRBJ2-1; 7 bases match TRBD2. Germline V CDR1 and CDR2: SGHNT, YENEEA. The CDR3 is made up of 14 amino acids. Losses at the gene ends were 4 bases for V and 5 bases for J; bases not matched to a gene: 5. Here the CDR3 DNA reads TGTGCCAGCAGCTACCGGGGAGGGGACAATGAGCAGTTCTTC. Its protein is CASSYRGGDNEQFF. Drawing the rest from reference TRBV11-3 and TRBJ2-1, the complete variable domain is EAGVVQSPRYKIIEKKQPVAFWCNPISGHNTLYWYLQNLGQGPELLIRYENEEAVDDSQLPKDRFSAERLKGVDSTLKIQPAELGDSAVYLCASSYRGGDNEQFFGPGTRLTVL.

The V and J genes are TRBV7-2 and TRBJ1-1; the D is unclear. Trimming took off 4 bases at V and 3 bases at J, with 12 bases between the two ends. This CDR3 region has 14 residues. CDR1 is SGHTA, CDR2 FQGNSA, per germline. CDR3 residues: CASSSSSAHTEAFF. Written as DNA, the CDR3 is TGTGCCAGCAGCTCAAGCTCAGCTCACACTGAAGCTTTCTTT.

The CDR3 spells CASTLSNTIYF. In DNA, the CDR3 is TGTGCCAGCACCCTCTCCAACACCATATATTTT. The chain links TRBV12-3 or TRBV12-4 to TRBJ1-3; D is ambiguous. This CDR3 is built from 11 residues. Trimming took 7 bases from V and 7 from J, leaving 8 bases between them.

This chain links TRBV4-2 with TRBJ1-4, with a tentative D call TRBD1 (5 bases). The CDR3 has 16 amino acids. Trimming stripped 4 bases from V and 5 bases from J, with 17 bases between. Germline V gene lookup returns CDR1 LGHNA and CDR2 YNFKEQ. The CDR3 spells CASSLNGGTANEKLFF. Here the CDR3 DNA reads TGTGCCAGCAGCCTCAATGGGGGGACGGCGAATGAAAAACTGTTTTTT.

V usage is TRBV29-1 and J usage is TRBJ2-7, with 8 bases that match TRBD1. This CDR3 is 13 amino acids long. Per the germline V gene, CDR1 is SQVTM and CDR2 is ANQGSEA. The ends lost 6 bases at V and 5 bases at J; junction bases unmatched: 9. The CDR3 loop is CSVSETGAHEQYF. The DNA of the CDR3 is TGCAGCGTCAGTGAGACAGGGGCCCACGAGCAGTACTTC.

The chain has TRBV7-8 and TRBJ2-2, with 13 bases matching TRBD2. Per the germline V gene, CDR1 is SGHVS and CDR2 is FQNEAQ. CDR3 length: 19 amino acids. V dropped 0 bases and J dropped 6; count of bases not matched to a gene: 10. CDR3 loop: CASSLAPPTSGGPAGELFF. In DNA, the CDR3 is TGTGCCAGCAGCTTAGCGCCACCGACTAGCGGGGGGCCGGCCGGGGAGCTGTTTTTT.

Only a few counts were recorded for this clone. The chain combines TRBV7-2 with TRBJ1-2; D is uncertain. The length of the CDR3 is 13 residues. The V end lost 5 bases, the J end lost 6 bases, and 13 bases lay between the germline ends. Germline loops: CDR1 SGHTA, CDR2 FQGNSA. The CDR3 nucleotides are TGTGCCAGCAGCACCGGGAGCGGCAATGGCTACACCTTC. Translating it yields CASSTGSGNGYTF.

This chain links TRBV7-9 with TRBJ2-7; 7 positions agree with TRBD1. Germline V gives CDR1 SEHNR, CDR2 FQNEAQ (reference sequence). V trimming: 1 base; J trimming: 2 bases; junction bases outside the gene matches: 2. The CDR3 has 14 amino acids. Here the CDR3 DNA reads TGTGCCAGCAGCTTAGGGACAGGAGCCTACGAGCAGTACTTC. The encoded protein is CASSLGTGAYEQYF.

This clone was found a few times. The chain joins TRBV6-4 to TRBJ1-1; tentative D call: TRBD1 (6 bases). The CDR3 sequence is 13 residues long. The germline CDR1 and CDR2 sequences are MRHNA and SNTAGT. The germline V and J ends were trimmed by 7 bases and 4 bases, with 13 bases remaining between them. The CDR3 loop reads CASNIQGTTEAFF. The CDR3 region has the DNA TGTGCCAGCAACATTCAGGGGACCACTGAAGCTTTCTTT.

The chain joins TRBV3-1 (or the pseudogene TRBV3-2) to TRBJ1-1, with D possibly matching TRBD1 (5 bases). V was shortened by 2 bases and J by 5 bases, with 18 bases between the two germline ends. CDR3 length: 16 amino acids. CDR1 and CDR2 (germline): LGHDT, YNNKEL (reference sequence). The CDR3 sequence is CASSQSAGGVSTEAFF. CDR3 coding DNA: TGTGCCAGCAGCCAATCGGCGGGGGGTGTGAGTACTGAAGCTTTCTTT.